This T cell receptor beta chain comes out of a study of CD8+ T cells in alopecia areata. The sample holds a few counts of this clone. Extraction and reverse transcription of RNA yielded cDNA as the sequencing template. The assay was immunoSEQ multiplex PCR, and TCRdb's table has in-frame clones only and misses some. The sample yields roughly 180,000 clones, about 51% seen once. The treatment is: oral pan-JAK inhibitor, 5-10 mg twice daily. The CDR3 contains 13 residues. V was shortened by 3 bases and J by 5 bases, with 8 bases between the two germline ends. Germline V gene sequence: CDR1 MNHNS, CDR2 SASEGT.

Sequences were derived from CD8+ T cells sorted from blood, sampled at week 52, from a patient treated with tofacitinib. The chain joins TRBV6-1 to TRBJ1-5, with a weak D call TRBD1 (5 bases). This TCR was recovered from a human donor with alopecia areata. CDR3 coding DNA: TGTGCCAGCAGTGACGGAGGGGATCAGCCCCAGCATTTT. Translated, it gives CASSDGGDQPQHF.